This paragraph reports one T cell receptor beta chain. In the original workflow: Quantification of nucleated cells was approximated via reference gene primer amplification. Clones were read by immunoSEQ multiplex PCR, and TCRdb kept only the in-frame ones, dropping some. V, J and clone size reflect that table, while D and trimming were determined from the DNA. This sample has 200,000 to 250,000 clones, with about 85% found just once. This sample is drawn from a study of blood T cell repertoires in COVID-19. Study summary: Researchers got acute and convalescent COVID-19 samples from the United States, Italy and Spain. T cells, B-cell-depleted T cells, or PBMCs provided the cDNA or gDNA that served as material.

During active infection, Seattle patients enrolled and were then monitored through disease. The CDR3 covers 16 residues. Germline CDR1 reads SGHRS; CDR2 reads YFSETQ. Trimming shortened V by 4 bases and J by 6 bases, and 22 bases separated the two germline ends. This chain uses TRBV5-1 with TRBJ1-2; TRBD1 might be the D (6 bases). The clonotype originates from a woman between 50 and 59 years old with COVID-19, enrolled during active disease. What was sequenced was peripheral blood. The CDR3 nucleotides read TGCGCCAGCAGCCCTAGATTACAGGGATCAATTCATGGCTACACCTTC. Its protein is CASSPRLQGSIHGYTF.